One sample yielded the 23 T cell receptor beta chains listed below, sequenced in a study of cytomegalovirus exposure and HLA in healthy donors. Primers: 60 Vbeta forward and 13 Jbeta reverse. This table comes from immunoSEQ multiplex PCR, and its TCRdb copy is limited to in-frame clones, with some not included. In the table there are around 300,000 clones, about 87% of which are singletons. Sequencing was carried out using PBMCs. The source is a woman under 30 in good health and CMV-seronegative.

The chain couples TRBV9 to TRBJ2-1; the match to TRBD2 covers 8 bases. Germline V lookup: CDR1 SGDLS, CDR2 YYNGEE. The ends lost 0 bases at V and 7 bases at J; junction bases unmatched: 15. This CDR3 comprises 18 residues. The CDR3 DNA follows: TGTGCCAGCAGCGTAGCCCCGTCGATCGGGGGGGCGGCGAATGAGCAGTTCTTC. Protein: CASSVAPSIGGAANEQFF.

The chain has TRBV27 and TRBJ1-4; TRBD1 agrees at 8 bases. The V gene's germline CDR1 is MNHEY and CDR2 SMNVEV (reference sequence). With 5 bases clipped from V and 7 bases from J, the junction kept 15 bases outside the gene matches. The CDR3 spans 17 residues. The CDR3 sequence is CASSITTTGGVGEKLFF. CDR3 DNA: TGTGCCAGCAGTATAACAACCACAGGGGGGGTAGGTGAAAAACTGTTTTTT.

The rearrangement links TRBV29-1 to TRBJ2-1, with D perhaps TRBD2 (5 bases). The length of the CDR3 is 12 residues. Germline V gene lookup returns CDR1 SQVTM and CDR2 ANQGSEA. V shed 8 bases and J shed 3 bases, with 11 bases lying between them. The CDR3 DNA sequence: TGCAGCCTCTCGAGGGTCTACAATGAGCAGTTCTTC. This encodes CSLSRVYNEQFF.

The genes are TRBV5-6 and TRBJ2-3, with 11 bases aligning to TRBD2. The germline gives CDR1 SGHDT, CDR2 YYEEEE. The J segment lost 2 bases and the V segment lost 1 base, leaving 6 bases of the junction unmatched. The CDR3 contains 17 residues. The CDR3 region has the DNA TGTGCCAGCAGCTTGCCTAGCGGGGGGCTCTACACAGATACGCAGTATTTT. Its translation: CASSLPSGGLYTDTQYF.

The chain carries TRBV5-4 and TRBJ2-7; 7 bases map to TRBD1. V shed 5 bases, J shed 2 bases, and the junction held 7 bases outside the gene matches. CDR3 length equals 14 residues. The germline V gene has CDR1 SGHNT and CDR2 YYREEE (reference sequence). CDR3 sequence reads: CASSPNRGPYEQYF. The CDR3, as DNA: TGTGCCAGCAGTCCTAACAGGGGACCCTACGAGCAGTACTTC.

The rearrangement joins TRBV29-1 to TRBJ1-1, with D possibly being TRBD1 (5 bases). Trimming took 7 bases from V and 5 from J, leaving 20 bases between them. The germline gives CDR1 SQVTM, CDR2 ANQGSEA. The length of the CDR3 is 14 residues. CDR3 sequence (DNA): TGCAGCGGACTCGCTTGGGGGGTCGGGACTGAAGCTTTCTTT. Translating gives CSGLAWGVGTEAFF.

CDR3 loop: CASGTGTRNYGYTF. In DNA form, the CDR3 reads TGTGCCAGCGGGACAGGGACCCGAAACTATGGCTACACCTTC. This rearrangement joins TRBV2 to TRBJ1-2; the match to TRBD1 covers 9 bases. Germline V gene data show CDR1 as SNHLY and CDR2 as FYNNEI. The V segment lost 8 bases and the J segment 2 bases; nucleotides outside the gene matches: 6. The CDR3 contains 14 residues.

The V gene is TRBV7-3, the J gene TRBJ2-1; perhaps TRBD2 as D (6 bases). The germline V gene has CDR1 SGHTA and CDR2 FQGTGA. With 4 bases removed from V and 4 bases from J, the gap between germline ends came to 8 bases. The CDR3 loop spans 13 amino acids. CDR3 bases: TGTGCCAGCAGCTCGGGAGCTTACAATGAGCAGTTCTTC. Translated, it gives CASSSGAYNEQFF.

The V and J genes are TRBV30 and TRBJ2-7, with TRBD1 identical over 9 bases. This CDR3 spans 13 amino acids. V lost 8 bases and J lost 3; bases outside the gene matches: 8. Looked up from germline, CDR1 is GTSNPN and CDR2 is SVGIG (reference sequence). The CDR3 coding sequence is TGTGCCCAAGACAGGGGGGGAGTCTACGAGCAGTACTTC. Translation: CAQDRGGVYEQYF. The variable domain in full, with the rest retrieved from reference TRBV30 and TRBJ2-7, is SQTIHQWPATLVQPVGSPLSLECTVEGTSNPNLYWYRQAAGRGLQLLFYSVGIGQISSEVPQNLSASRPQDRQFILSSKKLLLSDSGFYLCAQDRGGVYEQYFGPGTRLTVT.

This rearrangement joins TRBV29-1 to TRBJ2-3, with D tentatively TRBD1 (5 bases). Germline assignment: CDR1 SQVTM and CDR2 ANQGSEA. The germline V and J ends were trimmed by 2 bases and 4 bases, with 10 bases remaining between them. CDR3 length: 13 amino acids. The CDR3 nucleotides are TGCAGCGTTGAAAGGGGAAGGGCAGATACGCAGTATTTT. Encoded protein: CSVERGRADTQYF.

V and J are TRBV6-6 and TRBJ1-6, with D possibly TRBD1 on 5 matching bases. Germline V CDR1 and CDR2: MNHNY, SVGAGI (reference sequence). The CDR3 loop spans 11 amino acids. V lost 11 bases, J lost 7 bases, and 9 bases lay in between. CDR3: CAGGENSPLHF. The CDR3 DNA is TGTGCCGGGGGGGAGAATTCACCCCTCCACTTT.

V and J are TRBV5-4 and TRBJ2-7, with 9 bases fitting TRBD1. The CDR3 totals 16 residues. After removal of 4 bases from V and 6 bases from J, the junction contained 14 bases not matched to a gene. CDR1 and CDR2 from the germline V gene are SGHNT and YYREEE (reference sequence). The CDR3 DNA sequence: TGTGCCAGCAGCCGATTTCCGGGACAGGGTATTCGCGAGCAGTACTTC. Residues: CASSRFPGQGIREQYF.

The chain is built from TRBV10-3 and TRBJ1-1; D unclear. V was shortened by 5 bases and J by 4 bases, with 14 bases between the two germline ends. The germline CDR1 and CDR2 sequences are ENHRY and SYGVKD. CDR3 length equals 14 residues. CDR3 coding DNA: TGTGCCATCAGTACCGGAGAGAGTTCCACTGAAGCTTTCTTT. Its protein product is CAISTGESSTEAFF.

V is TRBV19 and J is TRBJ2-3, with 7 bases identical to TRBD1. CDR1 is LNHDA and CDR2 is SQIVND in the germline V gene (reference sequence). After removal of 5 bases from V and 3 bases from J, the junction contained 5 bases not matched to a gene. The CDR3 consists of 14 residues. The CDR3 here is CASSGMTGTDTQYF. In nucleotides, the CDR3 is TGTGCCAGTAGTGGGATGACAGGGACAGATACGCAGTATTTT.

This chain uses TRBV10-1 with TRBJ2-1; 8 bases map to TRBD1. Germline V gives CDR1 WNHNN, CDR2 SYGVQD (reference sequence). The ends lost 4 bases at V and 0 bases at J; junction bases unmatched: 5. This CDR3 is built from 16 residues. CDR3 nucleotide sequence: TGCGCCAGCAGTGGGGTGACAGGGGCCTCCTACAATGAGCAGTTCTTC. Translated: CASSGVTGASYNEQFF.

This clone has just a few counts. The V and J genes are TRBV14 and TRBJ2-5; D might be TRBD1 (5 bases). The CDR3 runs 15 residues. Germline CDR1 and CDR2: SGHDN and FVKESK. V lost 4 bases and J 2 bases, leaving 14 bases between the germline ends. The DNA of the CDR3 is TGTGCCAGCAGCCCCCGGACACGGGCGCAAGAGACCCAGTACTTC. Translated: CASSPRTRAQETQYF.

The V gene is TRBV10-3, the J gene TRBJ2-1; a weak D match, TRBD2 (6 bases). The germline V gene encodes CDR1 ENHRY and CDR2 SYGVKD. The V gene lost 9 bases and the J gene lost 0 bases, with 12 bases spanning the gap. The CDR3 is 14 amino acids. The CDR3 spells CAITAGSSYNEQFF. The CDR3 nucleotides are TGTGCCATTACAGCGGGTAGCTCCTACAATGAGCAGTTCTTC.

J is TRBJ2-5 and V is TRBV30, with D possibly TRBD1 on 6 matching bases. The DNA end is a closer match to TRBJ2-7, so the J assignment may be wrong. This CDR3 is built from 13 residues. The germline V gene has CDR1 GTSNPN and CDR2 SVGIG (reference sequence). Written as DNA, the CDR3 is TGTGCCAGCACCAGGGGCAGCTCCTACGAGCAGTACTTC. Its translation: CASTRGSSYEQYF.

The chain has TRBV5-6 and TRBJ2-7; 11 bases line up with TRBD2. Per the germline V gene, CDR1 is SGHDT and CDR2 is YYEEEE. The ends lost 5 bases at V and 0 bases at J; junction bases unmatched: 4. The CDR3 covers 15 residues. CDR3 amino acids: CASRAGLAASYEQYF. The CDR3 nucleotides read TGTGCCAGCAGAGCGGGACTAGCGGCCTCCTACGAGCAGTACTTC.

This sequence joins TRBV19 and TRBJ1-1; possible D gene TRBD1, 6 bases. Trimming shortened V by 5 bases and J by 1 base, and 11 bases separated the two germline ends. The germline V gene has CDR1 LNHDA and CDR2 SQIVND (reference sequence). The CDR3 has 14 amino acids. The CDR3 DNA reads as TGTGCCAGTAGTCTTACGGGACAGAACACTGAAGCTTTCTTT. The encoded protein is CASSLTGQNTEAFF.

The chain recombines TRBV30 with TRBJ2-7; D is unclear. The germline V gene encodes CDR1 GTSNPN and CDR2 SVGIG (reference sequence). Trimming removed 3 bases from V and 6 bases from J, with 15 bases in between. This CDR3 region has 13 residues. The DNA for the CDR3 is TGTGCCTGGAGCCTAATCCTCGGCGGCGAGCAGTACTTC. Its protein is CAWSLILGGEQYF.

The genes are TRBV6-5 and TRBJ2-2, with 10 bases matching TRBD1. CDR3 length equals 15 residues. Germline V gene sequence: CDR1 MNHEY, CDR2 SVGAGI. Trimming at V came to 6 bases and at J to 6 bases, leaving 7 bases not matched to a gene. CDR3 sequence: CASRLDRGLPGELFF. The CDR3 DNA reads as TGTGCCAGCAGACTCGACAGGGGGCTCCCCGGGGAGCTGTTTTTT.

CDR3 in DNA: TGTGCCAGCAGCGTAGGGCCAGGGGGCGATGAAAAACTGTTTTTT. Translating gives CASSVGPGGDEKLFF. J is TRBJ1-4 and V is TRBV9; 8 positions match TRBD1. Germline V gene sequence: CDR1 SGDLS, CDR2 YYNGEE. Trimming removed 0 bases from V and 6 bases from J; junction bases left unmatched: 4. This CDR3 region has 15 residues.